These 17 T cell receptor beta chains originate from one sample sequenced in a study of shared clonotypes between healthy human individuals. Sequencing was performed with immunoSEQ multiplex PCR; in TCRdb, only in-frame clones are kept and a portion is missing. The data contain 330,000 or so clones, 73% of them singletons. The sequencing input was memory CD4+ T cells sorted from blood. Subset indicated: CD45RA-negative fraction. These receptors were taken from a man aged 30 to 45 in good health.

The chain joins TRBV5-4 to TRBJ1-4; D gene unclear. Trimming removed 4 bases from V and 5 bases from J, with 15 bases in between. CDR1 and CDR2 (germline): SGHNT, YYREEE (reference sequence). This CDR3 contains 15 residues. CDR3 nucleotides: TGTGCCAGCAGCCCCCGCCGCGGGGTGAATGAAAAACTGTTTTTT. Protein sequence: CASSPRRGVNEKLFF. Full variable domain (rest looked up from reference TRBV5-4 and TRBJ1-4): ETGVTQSPTHLIKTRGQQVTLRCSSQSGHNTVSWYQQALGQGPQFIFQYYREEENGRGNFPPRFSGLQFPNYSSELNVNALELDDSALYLCASSPRRGVNEKLFFGSGTQLSVL.

The rearrangement joins TRBV28 to TRBJ2-7; 8 bases line up with TRBD1. The CDR3 covers 12 residues. After removal of 10 bases from V and 4 bases from J, the junction contained 6 bases not matched to a gene. Per germline, CDR1 MDHEN and CDR2 SYDVKM. The CDR3, as DNA: TGTGCCACGGGACAGGCGCCGTACGAGCAGTACTTC. As protein: CATGQAPYEQYF.

V and J are TRBV19 and TRBJ2-7, with D possibly TRBD2 on 6 matching bases. Trimming shortened V by 4 bases and J by 2 bases, and 12 bases separated the two germline ends. The CDR3 loop spans 14 amino acids. From germline, CDR1 is LNHDA and CDR2 SQIVND (reference sequence). The DNA for the CDR3 is TGTGCCAGTAGTAGAAGACTAGAAGCCTACGAGCAGTACTTC. This sequence encodes CASSRRLEAYEQYF.

The chain is built from TRBV30 and TRBJ2-5, with 11 nucleotides matching TRBD2. The CDR3 is made up of 15 amino acids. V trimming: 3 bases; J trimming: 2 bases; junction bases outside the gene matches: 5. The germline V gene encodes CDR1 GTSNPN and CDR2 SVGIG (reference sequence). Here the CDR3 reads CAWRTGTSGQETQYF. CDR3 sequence (DNA): TGTGCCTGGAGGACCGGGACTAGCGGTCAAGAGACCCAGTACTTC.

The chain links TRBV21-1 to TRBJ1-5. TRBV21-1 is listed as a pseudogene. The CDR3 runs 15 residues. In DNA, the CDR3 is TGTGCCAGCAGCATCCGGGTAAGAGCCAATCAGCCCCAGCATTTT. Residues: CASSIRVRANQPQHF.

This clone came up once. V gene TRBV2 combines with J gene TRBJ2-5; a possible D gene is TRBD2 (6 bases). The CDR3 totals 11 residues. Germline V gene sequence: CDR1 SNHLY, CDR2 FYNNEI. Deletions cut 7 bases from V and 8 bases from J, with 11 bases between. CDR3 DNA sequence: TGTGCCAGCAACCGGGACTTAACCCAGTACTTC. Protein: CASNRDLTQYF.

The genes are TRBV5-1 and TRBJ2-5, with D perhaps matching TRBD2 (5 bases). Near its end, the DNA agrees better with TRBJ2-7, so the J call may be wrong. Germline V CDR1 and CDR2: SGHRS, YFSETQ. The length of the CDR3 is 13 residues. Written as DNA, the CDR3 is TGCGCCAGCAGCTTGGCCCCGGGGTACGAGCAGTACTTC. It yields the protein CASSLAPGYEQYF.

This chain uses TRBV19 with TRBJ2-3; TRBD2 matches at 7 bases. CDR3 length equals 14 residues. With 7 bases clipped from V and 2 bases from J, the junction kept 6 bases outside the gene matches. Germline V gene data show CDR1 as LNHDA and CDR2 as SQIVND (reference sequence). The CDR3 DNA reads as TGTGCCAGTACCCGGGAGGCCTTCACAGATACGCAGTATTTT. Residues: CASTREAFTDTQYF.

Only one count was recorded for this clone. V and J are TRBV7-8 and TRBJ2-7, with TRBD1 matching 7 bases. This CDR3 has 13 amino acids. The germline CDR1 and CDR2 sequences are SGHVS and FQNEAQ. With V trimmed by 1 base and J by 7 bases, 4 bases remained unmatched. This CDR3 is CASSLGRGYEQYF. CDR3 nucleotide sequence: TGTGCCAGCAGCTTAGGCAGGGGGTATGAGCAGTACTTC. The variable domain in full, with the rest retrieved from reference TRBV7-8 and TRBJ2-7, is GAGVSQSPRYKVAKRGQDVALRCDPISGHVSLFWYQQALGQGPEFLTYFQNEAQLDKSGLPSDRFFAERPEGSVSTLKIQRTQQEDSAVYLCASSLGRGYEQYFGPGTRLTVT.

Note on this clone: The junction differs from germline at one of its ends, possibly a read error. This rearrangement joins TRBV28 to TRBJ1-2; 9 positions agree with TRBD1. The germline gives CDR1 MDHEN, CDR2 SYDVKM. The CDR3 sequence is 11 residues long. CDR3 protein: CASSQEMGQGF. The CDR3 coding sequence is TGTGCCAGCAGCCAAGAAATGGGACAGGGCTTC.

The rearrangement joins TRBV7-9 to TRBJ2-5, with D perhaps matching TRBD2 (5 bases). Trimming cost V 5 bases and J 1 base, with 11 bases left between them. Germline V gene sequence: CDR1 SEHNR, CDR2 FQNEAQ (reference sequence). This CDR3 region has 14 residues. DNA for the CDR3: TGTGCCAGCAGCCGCCCGGGAATCCAAGAGACCCAGTACTTC. Translation: CASSRPGIQETQYF.

The chain combines TRBV5-1 with TRBJ2-6; 10 positions agree with TRBD1. CDR3 length equals 17 residues. Germline lookup yields CDR1 SGHRS and CDR2 YFSETQ. The trim removed 3 bases at V and 0 bases at J, leaving 3 bases unmatched. The CDR3: CASSWDRGGSGANVLTF. For the CDR3, the DNA is TGCGCCAGCAGCTGGGACAGGGGCGGCTCTGGGGCCAACGTCCTGACTTTC.

This chain joins TRBV27 and TRBJ1-2; D might be TRBD1 (6 bases). Germline values: CDR1 MNHEY, CDR2 SMNVEV (reference sequence). Trimming took 3 bases from V and 4 from J, leaving 9 bases between them. The CDR3 loop spans 13 amino acids. CDR3 sequence (DNA): TGTGCCAGCAGTTTCGGGGGGGCCTATGGCTACACCTTC. Residues: CASSFGGAYGYTF.

This clone was seen more than once but under ten times. The chain couples TRBV18 to TRBJ1-1, with 8 bases that match TRBD1. From germline, CDR1 is KGHSH and CDR2 LQKENI. Trimming cost V 5 bases and J 4 bases; bases outside gene matches: 9. The CDR3 is made up of 15 amino acids. CDR3 amino acids: CASSERQGLGTEAFF. The DNA of the CDR3 is TGTGCCAGCTCAGAAAGACAGGGGCTGGGCACTGAAGCTTTCTTT.

The rearrangement joins TRBV28 to TRBJ1-2; D may be TRBD1 (5 bases). Germline CDR1 reads MDHEN; CDR2 reads SYDVKM. Trimming took 7 bases from V and 7 from J, leaving 16 bases between them. CDR3 length: 13 residues. The CDR3 loop is CASNGGREGGYTF. The CDR3 region has the DNA TGTGCCAGCAATGGAGGCAGGGAGGGTGGCTACACCTTC.

The CDR3 nucleotides read TGTGCCAGTAGTCACCTATCTAGCGGCTCCTACAATGAGCAGTTCTTC. It yields the protein CASSHLSSGSYNEQFF. The V call is TRBV19, the J call TRBJ2-1; 7 nucleotides align to TRBD2. The CDR3 totals 16 residues. The V gene's germline CDR1 is LNHDA and CDR2 SQIVND (reference sequence). J gave up 0 bases and V 5 bases, and 7 bases lay outside the gene matches. Filled out from reference TRBV19 and TRBJ2-1, the complete variable domain reads DGGITQSPKYLFRKEGQNVTLSCEQNLNHDAMYWYRQDPGQGLRLIYYSQIVNDFQKGDIAEGYSVSREKKESFPLTVTSAQKNPTAFYLCASSHLSSGSYNEQFFGPGTRLTVL.

The chain combines TRBV2 with TRBJ1-2, with no clear D. The germline V gene encodes CDR1 SNHLY and CDR2 FYNNEI. CDR3 length equals 12 residues. V lost 7 bases, J lost 6 bases, and 12 bases lay in between. CDR3 nucleotides: TGTGCCAGCAAGGAGGGAATGGATGGCTACACCTTC. As protein: CASKEGMDGYTF. Based on the CDR3 plus reference TRBV2 and TRBJ1-2, the full variable domain is EPEVTQTPSHQVTQMGQEVILRCVPISNHLYFYWYRQILGQKVEFLVSFYNNEISEKSEIFDDQFSVERPDGSNFTLKIRSTKLEDSAMYFCASKEGMDGYTFGSGTRLTVV.